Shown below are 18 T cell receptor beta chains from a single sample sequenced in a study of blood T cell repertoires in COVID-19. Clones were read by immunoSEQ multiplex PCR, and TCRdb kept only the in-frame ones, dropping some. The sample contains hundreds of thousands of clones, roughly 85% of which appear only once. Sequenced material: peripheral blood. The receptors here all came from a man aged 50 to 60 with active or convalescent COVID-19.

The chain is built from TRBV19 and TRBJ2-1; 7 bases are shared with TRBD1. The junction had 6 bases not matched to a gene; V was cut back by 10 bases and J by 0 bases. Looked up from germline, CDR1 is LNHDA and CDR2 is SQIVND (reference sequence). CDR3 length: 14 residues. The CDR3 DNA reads TGTGCCACCCAGACAGGGACCTCCTACAATGAGCAGTTCTTC. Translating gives CATQTGTSYNEQFF.

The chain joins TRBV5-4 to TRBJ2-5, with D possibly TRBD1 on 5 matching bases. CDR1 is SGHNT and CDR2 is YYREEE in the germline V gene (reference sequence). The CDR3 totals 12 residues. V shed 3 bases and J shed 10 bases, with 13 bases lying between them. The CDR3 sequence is CASSSGRGDQYF. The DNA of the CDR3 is TGTGCCAGCAGCTCTGGAAGGGGCGACCAGTACTTC.

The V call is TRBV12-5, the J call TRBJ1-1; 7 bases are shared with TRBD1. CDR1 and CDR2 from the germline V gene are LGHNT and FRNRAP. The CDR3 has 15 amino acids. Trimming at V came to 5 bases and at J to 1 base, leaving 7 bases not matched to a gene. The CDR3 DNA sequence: TGTGCTAGTGGTACCGACCAGGGGGGGAACACTGAAGCTTTCTTT. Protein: CASGTDQGGNTEAFF.

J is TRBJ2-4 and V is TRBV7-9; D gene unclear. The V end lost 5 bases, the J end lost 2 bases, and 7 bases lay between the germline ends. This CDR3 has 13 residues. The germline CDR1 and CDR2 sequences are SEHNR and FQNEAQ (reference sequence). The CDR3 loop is CASSPVSKNIQYF. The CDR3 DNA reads TGTGCCAGCAGCCCCGTCTCCAAAAACATTCAGTACTTC.

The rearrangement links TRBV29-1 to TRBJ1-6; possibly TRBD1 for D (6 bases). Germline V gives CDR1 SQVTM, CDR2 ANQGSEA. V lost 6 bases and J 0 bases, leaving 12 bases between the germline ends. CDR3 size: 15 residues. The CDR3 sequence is CSVRQDSSYNSPLHF. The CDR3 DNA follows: TGCAGCGTAAGACAGGACAGCTCCTATAATTCACCCCTCCACTTT. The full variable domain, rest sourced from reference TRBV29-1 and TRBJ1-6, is SAVISQKPSRDICQRGTSLTIQCQVDSQVTMMFWYRQQPGQSLTLIATANQGSEATYESGFVIDKFPISRPNLTFSTLTVSNMSPEDSSIYLCSVRQDSSYNSPLHFGNGTRLTVT.

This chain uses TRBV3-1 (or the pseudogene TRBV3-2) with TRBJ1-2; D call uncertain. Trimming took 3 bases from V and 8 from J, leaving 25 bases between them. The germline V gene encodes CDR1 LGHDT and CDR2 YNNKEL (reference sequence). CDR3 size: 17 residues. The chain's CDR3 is CASSHTPHAASGAGYTF. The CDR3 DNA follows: TGTGCCAGCAGCCACACTCCGCACGCGGCCTCGGGTGCGGGCTACACCTTC.

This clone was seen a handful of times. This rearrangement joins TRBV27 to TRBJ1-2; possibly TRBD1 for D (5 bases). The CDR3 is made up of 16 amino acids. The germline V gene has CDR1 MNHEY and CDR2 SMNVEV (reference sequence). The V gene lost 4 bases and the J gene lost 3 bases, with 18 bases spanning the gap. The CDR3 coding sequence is TGTGCCAGCAGTTCCGGCCTCCGGACAACTTACTATGGCTACACCTTC. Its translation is CASSSGLRTTYYGYTF.

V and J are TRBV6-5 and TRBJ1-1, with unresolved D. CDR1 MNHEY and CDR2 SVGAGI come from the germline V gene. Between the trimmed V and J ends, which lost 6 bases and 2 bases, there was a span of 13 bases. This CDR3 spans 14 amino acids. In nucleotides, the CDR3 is TGTGCCAGCAGATCGACTTCCAGAAACACTGAAGCTTTCTTT. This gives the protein CASRSTSRNTEAFF.

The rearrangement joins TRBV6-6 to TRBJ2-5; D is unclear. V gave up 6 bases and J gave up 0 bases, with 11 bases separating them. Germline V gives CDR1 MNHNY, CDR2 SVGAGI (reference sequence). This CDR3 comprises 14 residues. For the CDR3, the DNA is TGTGCCAGCAGGGAACAGCCGTACCAAGAGACCCAGTACTTC. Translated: CASREQPYQETQYF.

This CDR3 is CASSPVRGPNTEAFF. The CDR3 DNA reads as TGTGCCAGCAGCCCCGTTAGGGGGCCTAACACTGAAGCTTTCTTT. The gene calls are TRBV5-4 and TRBJ1-1, with 7 bases fitting TRBD1. The CDR3 extends over 15 amino acids. CDR1 is SGHNT and CDR2 is YYREEE in the germline V gene (reference sequence). V lost 4 bases and J lost 2; bases outside the gene matches: 8.

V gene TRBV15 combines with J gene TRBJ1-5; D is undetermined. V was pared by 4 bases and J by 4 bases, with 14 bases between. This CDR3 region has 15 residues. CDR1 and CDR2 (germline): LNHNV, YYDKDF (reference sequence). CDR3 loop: CATSIGPLRNQPQHF. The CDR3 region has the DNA TGTGCCACCAGCATTGGCCCCTTGAGGAATCAGCCCCAGCATTTT.

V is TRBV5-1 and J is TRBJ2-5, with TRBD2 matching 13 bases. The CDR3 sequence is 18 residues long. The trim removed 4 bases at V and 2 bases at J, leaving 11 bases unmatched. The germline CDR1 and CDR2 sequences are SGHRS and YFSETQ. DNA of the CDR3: TGCGCCAGCAGCCAAGGACTAGCGGGAGATCGTAGACAAGAGACCCAGTACTTC. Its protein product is CASSQGLAGDRRQETQYF.

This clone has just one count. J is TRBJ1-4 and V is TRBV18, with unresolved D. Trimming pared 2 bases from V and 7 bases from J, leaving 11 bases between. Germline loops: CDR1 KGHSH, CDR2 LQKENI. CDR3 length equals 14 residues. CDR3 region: CASSPNSFGEKLFF. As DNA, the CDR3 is TGTGCCAGCTCACCAAACTCGTTCGGTGAAAAACTGTTTTTT.

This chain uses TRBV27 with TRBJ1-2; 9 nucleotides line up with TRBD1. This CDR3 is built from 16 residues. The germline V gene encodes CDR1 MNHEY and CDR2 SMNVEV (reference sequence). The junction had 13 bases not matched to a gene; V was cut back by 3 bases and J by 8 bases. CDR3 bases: TGTGCCAGCAGTTTCCCTGGGGACAGGGAGTTGGAAGGCTACACCTTC. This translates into CASSFPGDRELEGYTF.

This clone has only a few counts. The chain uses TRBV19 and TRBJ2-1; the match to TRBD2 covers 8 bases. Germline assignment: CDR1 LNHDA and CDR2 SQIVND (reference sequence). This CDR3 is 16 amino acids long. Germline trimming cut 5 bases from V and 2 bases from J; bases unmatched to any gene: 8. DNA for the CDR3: TGTGCCAGTAGTCTCCGTAGCGGGAACCCCTACAATGAGCAGTTCTTC. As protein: CASSLRSGNPYNEQFF. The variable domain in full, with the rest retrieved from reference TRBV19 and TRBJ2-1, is DGGITQSPKYLFRKEGQNVTLSCEQNLNHDAMYWYRQDPGQGLRLIYYSQIVNDFQKGDIAEGYSVSREKKESFPLTVTSAQKNPTAFYLCASSLRSGNPYNEQFFGPGTRLTVL.

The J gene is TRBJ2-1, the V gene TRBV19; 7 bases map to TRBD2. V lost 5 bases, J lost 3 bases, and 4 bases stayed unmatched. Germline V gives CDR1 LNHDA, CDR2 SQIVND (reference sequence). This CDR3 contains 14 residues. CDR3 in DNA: TGTGCCAGTAGTTTCACTAGCGACTACAATGAGCAGTTCTTC. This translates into CASSFTSDYNEQFF.

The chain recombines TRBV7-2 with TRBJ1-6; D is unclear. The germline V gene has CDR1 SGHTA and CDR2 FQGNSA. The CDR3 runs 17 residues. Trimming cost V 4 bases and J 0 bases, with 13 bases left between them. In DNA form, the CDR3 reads TGTGCCAGCAGCTCTACTCGTCCCCACTCCTATAATTCACCCCTCCACTTT. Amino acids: CASSSTRPHSYNSPLHF.

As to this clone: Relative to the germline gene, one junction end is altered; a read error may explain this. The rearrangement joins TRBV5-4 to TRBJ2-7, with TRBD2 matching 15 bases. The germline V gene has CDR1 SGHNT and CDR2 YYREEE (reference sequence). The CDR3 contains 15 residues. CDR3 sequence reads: CASSLAGTSGGLRNF. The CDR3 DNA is TGTGCCAGCAGCTTGGCGGGGACTAGCGGGGGGCTGCGGAACTTC.